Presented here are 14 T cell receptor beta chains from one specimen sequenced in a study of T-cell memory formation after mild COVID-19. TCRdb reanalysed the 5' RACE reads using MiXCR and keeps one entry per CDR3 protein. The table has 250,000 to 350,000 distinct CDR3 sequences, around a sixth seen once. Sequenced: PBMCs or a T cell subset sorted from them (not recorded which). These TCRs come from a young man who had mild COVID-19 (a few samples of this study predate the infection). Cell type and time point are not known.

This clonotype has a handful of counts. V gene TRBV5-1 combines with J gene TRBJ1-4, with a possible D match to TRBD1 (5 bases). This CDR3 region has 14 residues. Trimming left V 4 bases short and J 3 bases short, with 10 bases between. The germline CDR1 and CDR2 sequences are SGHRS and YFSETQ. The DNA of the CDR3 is TGCGCCAGCAGCACCGGGACGGCTAATGAAAAACTGTTTTTT. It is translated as CASSTGTANEKLFF.

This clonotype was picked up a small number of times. The CDR3 sequence: CSARDTLWAMNTEAFF. DNA of the CDR3: TGCAGTGCTAGAGATACGTTGTGGGCAATGAACACTGAAGCTTTCTTT. The chain joins TRBV20-1 to TRBJ1-1, with unresolved D. Germline lookup yields CDR1 DFQATT and CDR2 SNEGSKA (reference sequence). The CDR3 runs to 16 residues. V was cut by 0 bases and J by 0 bases, with 14 bases left in between.

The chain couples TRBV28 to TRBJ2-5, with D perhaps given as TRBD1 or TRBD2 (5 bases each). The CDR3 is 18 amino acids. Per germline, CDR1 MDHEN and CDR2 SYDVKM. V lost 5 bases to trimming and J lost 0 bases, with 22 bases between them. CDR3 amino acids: CASSDADYRDGYQETQYF. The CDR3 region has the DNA TGTGCCAGCAGTGACGCCGACTACCGGGACGGTTACCAAGAGACCCAGTACTTC.

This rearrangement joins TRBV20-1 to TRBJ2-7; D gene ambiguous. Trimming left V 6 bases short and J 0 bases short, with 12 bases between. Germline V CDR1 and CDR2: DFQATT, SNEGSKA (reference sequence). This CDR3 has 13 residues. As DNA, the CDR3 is TGCAGTGCGTATAGACCGAACTCCTACGAGCAGTACGTC. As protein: CSAYRPNSYEQYV.

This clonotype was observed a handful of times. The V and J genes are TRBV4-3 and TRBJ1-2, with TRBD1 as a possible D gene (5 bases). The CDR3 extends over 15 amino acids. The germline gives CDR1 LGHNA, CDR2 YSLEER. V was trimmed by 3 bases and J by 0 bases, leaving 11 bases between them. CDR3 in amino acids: CASSHGGGPNYGYTF. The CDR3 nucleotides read TGCGCCAGCAGCCACGGGGGAGGGCCTAACTATGGCTACACCTTC.

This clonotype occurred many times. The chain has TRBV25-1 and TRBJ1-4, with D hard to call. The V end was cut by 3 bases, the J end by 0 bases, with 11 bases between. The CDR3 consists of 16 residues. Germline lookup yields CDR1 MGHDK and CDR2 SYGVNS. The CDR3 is CASSDPLHATNEKLFF. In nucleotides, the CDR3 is TGTGCCAGCAGTGACCCCCTCCATGCAACTAATGAAAAACTGTTTTTT.

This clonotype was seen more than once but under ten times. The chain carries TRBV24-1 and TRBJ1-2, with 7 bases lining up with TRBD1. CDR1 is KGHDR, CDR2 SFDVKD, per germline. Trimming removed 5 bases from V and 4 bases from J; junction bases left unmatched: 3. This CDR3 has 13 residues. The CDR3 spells CATSVTGAYGYTF. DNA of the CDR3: TGTGCCACCAGTGTCACAGGGGCCTATGGCTACACCTTC.

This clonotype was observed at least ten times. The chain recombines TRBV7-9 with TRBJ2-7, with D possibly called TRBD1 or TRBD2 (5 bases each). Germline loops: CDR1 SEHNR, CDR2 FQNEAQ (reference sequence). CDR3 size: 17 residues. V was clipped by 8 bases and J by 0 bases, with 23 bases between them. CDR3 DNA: TGTGCCAGCTCAACGACGGCAGGGAGCCTTCTCTCCTACGAGCAGTACGTC. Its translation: CASSTTAGSLLSYEQYV.

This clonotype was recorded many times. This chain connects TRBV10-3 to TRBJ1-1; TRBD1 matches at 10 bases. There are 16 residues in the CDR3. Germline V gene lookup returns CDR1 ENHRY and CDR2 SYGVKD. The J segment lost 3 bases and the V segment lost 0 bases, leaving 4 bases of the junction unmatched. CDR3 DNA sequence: TGTGCCATCAGTGAGTCGTGGGACAGGGGTCACACTGAAGCTTTCTTT. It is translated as CAISESWDRGHTEAFF.

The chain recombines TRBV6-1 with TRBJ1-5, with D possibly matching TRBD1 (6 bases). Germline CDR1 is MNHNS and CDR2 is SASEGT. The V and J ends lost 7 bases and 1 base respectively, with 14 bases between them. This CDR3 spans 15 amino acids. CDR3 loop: CASKSNRVSNQPQHF. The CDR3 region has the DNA TGTGCCAGCAAGAGTAACAGGGTAAGCAATCAGCCCCAGCATTTT.

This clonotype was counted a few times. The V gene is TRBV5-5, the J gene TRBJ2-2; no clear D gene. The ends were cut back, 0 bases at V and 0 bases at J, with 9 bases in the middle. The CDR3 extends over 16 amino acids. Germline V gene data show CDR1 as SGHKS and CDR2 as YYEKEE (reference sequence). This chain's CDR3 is CASSLGPSANTGELFF. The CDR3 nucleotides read TGTGCCAGCAGCTTGGGCCCATCGGCGAACACCGGGGAGCTGTTTTTT. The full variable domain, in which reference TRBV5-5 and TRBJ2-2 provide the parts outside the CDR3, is DAGVTQSPTHLIKTRGQQVTLRCSPISGHKSVSWYQQVLGQGPQFIFQYYEKEERGRGNFPDRFSARQFPNYSSELNVNALLLGDSALYLCASSLGPSANTGELFFGEGSRLTVL.

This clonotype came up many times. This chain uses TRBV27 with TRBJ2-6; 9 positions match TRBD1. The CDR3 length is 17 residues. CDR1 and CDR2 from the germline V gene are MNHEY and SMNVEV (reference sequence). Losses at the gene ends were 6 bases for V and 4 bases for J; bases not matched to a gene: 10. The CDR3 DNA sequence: TGTGCCAGCAGCCAGTGGACAGGGGTGTTAGGGGCCAACGTCCTGACTTTC. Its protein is CASSQWTGVLGANVLTF.

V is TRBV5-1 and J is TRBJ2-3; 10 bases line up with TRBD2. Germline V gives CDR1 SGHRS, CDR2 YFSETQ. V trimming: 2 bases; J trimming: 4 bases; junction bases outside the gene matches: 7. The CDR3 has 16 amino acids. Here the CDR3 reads CASSLAGGLIADTQYF. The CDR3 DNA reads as TGCGCCAGCAGCTTAGCGGGGGGGCTGATCGCAGATACGCAGTATTTT.

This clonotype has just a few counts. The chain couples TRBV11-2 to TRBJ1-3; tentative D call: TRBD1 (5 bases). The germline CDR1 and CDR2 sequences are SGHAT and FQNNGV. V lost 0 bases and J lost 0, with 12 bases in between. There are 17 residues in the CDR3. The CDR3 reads CASSLDLGGNSGNTIYF. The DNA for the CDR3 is TGTGCCAGCAGCTTAGATCTGGGGGGAAACTCTGGAAACACCATATATTTT.